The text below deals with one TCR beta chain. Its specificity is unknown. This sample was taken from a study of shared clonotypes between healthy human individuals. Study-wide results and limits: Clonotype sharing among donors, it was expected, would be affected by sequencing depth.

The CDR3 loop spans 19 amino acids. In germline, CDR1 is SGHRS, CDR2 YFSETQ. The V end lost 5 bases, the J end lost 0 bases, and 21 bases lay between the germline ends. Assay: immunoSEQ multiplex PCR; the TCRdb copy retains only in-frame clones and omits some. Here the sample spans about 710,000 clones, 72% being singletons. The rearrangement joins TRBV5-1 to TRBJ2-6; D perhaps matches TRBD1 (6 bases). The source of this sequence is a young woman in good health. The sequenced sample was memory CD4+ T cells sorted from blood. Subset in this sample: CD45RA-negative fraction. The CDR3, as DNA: TGCGCCAGCAGGGCAGGACTGGGGGCGGGCATCTCTGGGGCCAACGTCCTGACTTTC. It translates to CASRAGLGAGISGANVLTF.